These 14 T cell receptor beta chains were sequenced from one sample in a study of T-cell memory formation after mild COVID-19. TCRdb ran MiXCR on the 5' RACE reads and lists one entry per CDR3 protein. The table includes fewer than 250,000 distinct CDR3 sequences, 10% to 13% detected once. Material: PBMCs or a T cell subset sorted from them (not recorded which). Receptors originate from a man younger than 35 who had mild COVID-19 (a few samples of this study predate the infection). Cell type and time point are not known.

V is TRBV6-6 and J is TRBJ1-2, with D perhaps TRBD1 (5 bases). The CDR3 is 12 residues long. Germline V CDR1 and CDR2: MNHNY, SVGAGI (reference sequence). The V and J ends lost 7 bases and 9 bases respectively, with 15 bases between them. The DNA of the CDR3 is TGTGCCAGCACCCGCTTTGGGGGGAGCTACACCTTC. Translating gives CASTRFGGSYTF.

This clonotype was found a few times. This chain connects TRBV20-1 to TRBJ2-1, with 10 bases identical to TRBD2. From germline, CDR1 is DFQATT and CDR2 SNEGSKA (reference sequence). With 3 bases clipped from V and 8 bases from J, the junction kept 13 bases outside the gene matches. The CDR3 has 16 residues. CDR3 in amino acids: CSASTVSGGAGYEQFF. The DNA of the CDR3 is TGCAGTGCTAGCACCGTCAGCGGGGGGGCAGGCTATGAGCAGTTCTTC.

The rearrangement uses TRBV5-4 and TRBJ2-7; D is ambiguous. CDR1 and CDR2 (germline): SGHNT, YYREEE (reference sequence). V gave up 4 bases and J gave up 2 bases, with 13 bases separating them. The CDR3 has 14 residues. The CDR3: CASSLDRKTYEQYV. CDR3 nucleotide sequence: TGTGCCAGCAGCCTGGACCGAAAGACCTACGAGCAGTACGTC.

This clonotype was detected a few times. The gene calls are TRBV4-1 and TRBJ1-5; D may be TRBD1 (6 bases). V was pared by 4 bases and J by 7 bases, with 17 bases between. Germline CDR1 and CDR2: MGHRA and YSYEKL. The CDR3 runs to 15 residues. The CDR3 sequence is CASSRAIGGYQPQHF. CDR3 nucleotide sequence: TGCGCCAGCAGCCGGGCTATAGGGGGTTACCAGCCCCAGCATTTT.

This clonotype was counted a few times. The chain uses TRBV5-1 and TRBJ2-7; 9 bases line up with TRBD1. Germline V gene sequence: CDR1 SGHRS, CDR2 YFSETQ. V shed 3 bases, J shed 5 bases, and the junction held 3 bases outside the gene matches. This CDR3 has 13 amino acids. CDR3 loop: CASSSWTGDEQYV. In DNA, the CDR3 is TGCGCCAGCAGCTCCTGGACAGGGGACGAGCAGTACGTC.

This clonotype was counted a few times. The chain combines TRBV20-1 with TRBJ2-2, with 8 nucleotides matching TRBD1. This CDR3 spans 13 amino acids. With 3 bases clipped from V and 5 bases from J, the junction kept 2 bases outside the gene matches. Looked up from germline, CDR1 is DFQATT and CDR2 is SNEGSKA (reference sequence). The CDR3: CSARGTGTGELFF. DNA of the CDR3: TGCAGTGCTAGGGGGACAGGTACCGGGGAGCTGTTTTTT.

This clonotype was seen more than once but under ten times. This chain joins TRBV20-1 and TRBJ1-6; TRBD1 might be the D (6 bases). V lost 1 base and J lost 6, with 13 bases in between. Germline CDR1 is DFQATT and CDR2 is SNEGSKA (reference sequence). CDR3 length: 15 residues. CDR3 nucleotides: TGCAGTGCTAGAGTCCGACAGGCTGGTAATTCACCCCTCCACTTT. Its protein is CSARVRQAGNSPLHF.

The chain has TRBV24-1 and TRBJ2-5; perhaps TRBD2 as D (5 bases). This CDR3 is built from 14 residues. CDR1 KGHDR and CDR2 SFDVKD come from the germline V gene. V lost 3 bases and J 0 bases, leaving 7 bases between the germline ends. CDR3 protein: CATSDQTNQETQYF. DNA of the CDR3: TGTGCCACCAGTGATCAGACTAACCAAGAGACCCAGTACTTC.

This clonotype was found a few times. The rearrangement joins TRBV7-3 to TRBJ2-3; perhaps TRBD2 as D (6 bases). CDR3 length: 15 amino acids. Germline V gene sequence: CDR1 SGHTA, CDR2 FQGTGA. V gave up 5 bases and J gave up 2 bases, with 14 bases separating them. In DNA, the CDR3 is TGTGCCAGCAGCCCAATAGCGGCCCCCACAGATACGCAGTATTTT. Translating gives CASSPIAAPTDTQYF.

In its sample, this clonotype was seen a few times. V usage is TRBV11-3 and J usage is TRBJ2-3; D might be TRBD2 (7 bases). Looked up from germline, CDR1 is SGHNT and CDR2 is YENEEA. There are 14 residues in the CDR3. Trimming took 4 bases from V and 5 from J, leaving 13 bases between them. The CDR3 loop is CASSWGRGKDTQYF. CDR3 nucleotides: TGTGCCAGCAGCTGGGGGCGGGGGAAAGATACGCAGTATTTT.

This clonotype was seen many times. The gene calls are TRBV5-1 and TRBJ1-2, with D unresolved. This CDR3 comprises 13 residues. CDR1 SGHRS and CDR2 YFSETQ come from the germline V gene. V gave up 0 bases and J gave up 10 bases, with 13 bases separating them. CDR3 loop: CASSLAGPVDYTF. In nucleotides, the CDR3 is TGCGCCAGCAGCTTGGCCGGTCCGGTAGACTACACCTTC.

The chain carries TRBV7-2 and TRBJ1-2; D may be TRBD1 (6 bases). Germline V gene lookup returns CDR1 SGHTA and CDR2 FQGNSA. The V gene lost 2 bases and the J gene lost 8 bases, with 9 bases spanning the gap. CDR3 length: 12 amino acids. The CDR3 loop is CASSLRGLGYTF. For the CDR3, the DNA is TGTGCCAGCAGCTTACGGGGGCTCGGCTACACCTTC.

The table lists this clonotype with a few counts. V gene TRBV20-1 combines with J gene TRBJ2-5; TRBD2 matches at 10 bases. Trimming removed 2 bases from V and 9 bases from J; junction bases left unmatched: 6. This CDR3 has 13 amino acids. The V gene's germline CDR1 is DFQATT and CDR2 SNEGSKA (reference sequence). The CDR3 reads CSARSGGDLSQYF. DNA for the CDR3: TGCAGTGCTAGAAGCGGGGGGGACTTATCCCAGTACTTC.

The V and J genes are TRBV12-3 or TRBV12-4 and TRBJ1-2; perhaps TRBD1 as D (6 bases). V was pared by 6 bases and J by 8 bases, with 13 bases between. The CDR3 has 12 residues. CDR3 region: CASRDDRRGYTF. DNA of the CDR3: TGTGCCAGCAGAGACGACAGGCGAGGCTACACCTTC.